A selection of T cell receptor beta chains follows, all from one sample in a study of molecular identifiers for immune sequencing clone quantification. Each CDR3 protein gets one entry after TCRdb re-called the PCR reads with MiXCR. In the table there are about 320,000 distinct CDR3 sequences, about a fifth of which are singletons. Sequencing input: naive CD8+ T cells from blood, with Jurkat cell RNA spiked in. The receptors were gathered from a human donor in good health. Some libraries in this study had Jurkat cell RNA spiked in. Each CDR3 is given with its conserved first and last residue. The D gene is left open where the match is weak. Clone size is stated in some rows and not others, as once, few, many or a class when expanded.

-	many	TRBJ2-5	TRBV7-9	TGTGCCAGCAGTCGGGGGTTCGGAGAGACCCAGTACTTC	CASSRGFGETQYF
-	-	TRBJ1-5	TRBV12-2	TGTGCAAGTCACACAGGAAACCGTTATAGCAATCAGCCCCAGCATTTT	CASHTGNRYSNQPQHF
-	-	TRBJ1-1	TRBV27	TGTGCCAGCAGTTTCGCGGGCCCCACTGAAGCTTTCTTT	CASSFAGPTEAFF
-	many	TRBJ2-1	TRBV6-5	TGTGCCAGCAGTTACGGGACCGACAATGAGCAGTTCTTC	CASSYGTDNEQFF
-	many	TRBJ2-2	TRBV7-9	TGTGCCAGCAGCTTAGAAGGGATCGCAACCGGGGAGCTGTTTTTT	CASSLEGIATGELFF
TRBD2	many	TRBJ2-5	TRBV7-3	TGTGCCAGCAGCCCCCACGGGGGGTTAGAGACCCAGTACTTC	CASSPHGGLETQYF
TRBD2	many	TRBJ2-1	TRBV12-3/TRBV12-4	TGTGCCAGCAGCGCCGTCCTAGCGGGGGGGCCCGATGAGCAGTTCTTC	CASSAVLAGGPDEQFF
-	many	TRBJ2-7	TRBV19	TGTGCCAGTAGTATAGCAGGGGGGCCCCTCTACGAGCAGTACTTC	CASSIAGGPLYEQYF
-	many	TRBJ2-3	TRBV20-1	TGCAGTGCCCTGGACTCATCTAGCACAGATACGCAGTATTTT	CSALDSSSTDTQYF
-	-	TRBJ2-7	TRBV4-2	TGTGCCAGCAGCCAAGGGACAAGGGAGCAGTACTTC	CASSQGTREQYF
-	many	TRBJ1-2	TRBV28	TGTGCCAGCAGTTTATCTTGGACAGATGGCTACACCTTC	CASSLSWTDGYTF
-	many	TRBJ1-5	TRBV6-1	TGTGCCAGCAGCGAGCTGTTCGGAATCGGGGTGTATGGCAATCAGCCCCAGCATTTT	CASSELFGIGVYGNQPQHF
-	many	TRBJ2-3	TRBV7-9	TGTGCCAGCAGCTTTGTCCTGTCCGGCGCAGATACGCAGTATTTT	CASSFVLSGADTQYF
-	once	TRBJ2-7	TRBV6-2/TRBV6-3	TGTGCCAGCAGTTACGACAAATTCTACGAGCAGTACTTC	CASSYDKFYEQYF
-	many	TRBJ1-1	TRBV14	TGTGCCAGCAGCCCCCTCCCTGACACTGAAGCTTTCTTT	CASSPLPDTEAFF
-	many	TRBJ2-7	TRBV6-5	TGTGCCAGCAGTTACCAGTGGGGCTACGAGCAGTACTTC	CASSYQWGYEQYF
TRBD2	many	TRBJ2-1	TRBV5-1	TGCGCCAGCAGCTTTTCTAGCGGGCTGAATGAGCAGTTCTTC	CASSFSSGLNEQFF
-	few	TRBJ2-5	TRBV7-2	TGTGCCAGCAGCTTAGGAGACACAGGGATCCAAGAGACCCAGTACTTC	CASSLGDTGIQETQYF
TRBD2	many	TRBJ2-7	TRBV7-9	TGTGCCAGCAGCTGGCGGACTAGCGGGGGGTACGAGCAGTACTTC	CASSWRTSGGYEQYF
-	many	TRBJ2-2	TRBV4-1	TGCGCCAGCAGCCAAGTTTCGGGGGCGGACGGGGAGCTGTTTTTT	CASSQVSGADGELFF
-	many	TRBJ2-7	TRBV6-5	TGTGCCAGCAGTTACTCCCAGGGTTGGGAGCAGTACTTC	CASSYSQGWEQYF
-	many	TRBJ2-1	TRBV30	TGTGCCTGGAATCCCCACTCCTACAATGAGCAGTTCTTC	CAWNPHSYNEQFF
-	many	TRBJ2-3	TRBV7-6	TGTGCCAGCAGCTTAGTTAGGTCAGATACGCAGTATTTT	CASSLVRSDTQYF
TRBD1	many	TRBJ1-5	TRBV20-1	TGCAGTGCTACGAGACAGGGGAGGAATCAGCCCCAGCATTTT	CSATRQGRNQPQHF
TRBD2	-	TRBJ2-2	TRBV4-3	TGCGCCAGCAGCCAAGATCGGGGACGGGGGGGCCCCGGGGAGCTGTTTTTT	CASSQDRGRGGPGELFF
-	many	TRBJ2-4	TRBV20-1	TGCAGTGCTATGGAGGGCCTAGCCAAAAACATTCAGTACTTC	CSAMEGLAKNIQYF
TRBD1	-	TRBJ1-4	TRBV4-1	TGCGCCAGCGGCCAAGATCGAGGGGACAGTGAAAAACTGTTTTTT	CASGQDRGDSEKLFF
TRBD2	-	TRBJ2-3	TRBV12-3/TRBV12-4	TGTGCCAGCAGTCTATACGGGGGGAGGACAGATACGCAGTATTTT	CASSLYGGRTDTQYF
-	many	TRBJ1-5	TRBV19	TGTGCCAGTAGTATATTTATAGGGAATCAGCCCCAGCATTTT	CASSIFIGNQPQHF
-	many	TRBJ2-3	TRBV20-1	TGCAGTGCGGACCAGGGTCTTGGTACGCAGTATTTT	CSADQGLGTQYF
-	many	TRBJ2-6	TRBV5-4	TGTGCCAGCAGCTTGTTGGGAGGCGGCTCTGGGGCCAACGTCCTGACTTTC	CASSLLGGGSGANVLTF
TRBD1	many	TRBJ1-2	TRBV4-3	TGCGCCAGCAGCCAAGATTGGACAGGGGCGGACTATGGCTACACCTTC	CASSQDWTGADYGYTF
-	many	TRBJ1-6	TRBV7-9	TGTGCCAGCAGCTTAGTTGGGGATAATTCACCCCTCCACTTT	CASSLVGDNSPLHF
-	few	TRBJ2-2	TRBV4-1	TGCGCCAGCAGCCAAGATCACTTTAACACCGGGGAGCTGTTTTTT	CASSQDHFNTGELFF
-	few	TRBJ2-6	TRBV7-6	TGTGCCAGCAGCTCTTACAGGACCCTGGCCAACGTCCTGACTTTC	CASSSYRTLANVLTF
TRBD1	few	TRBJ2-1	TRBV6-2/TRBV6-3	TGTGCCAGCAGTTACGTATGGGCAGGGGGCAGGAATGAGCAGTTCTTC	CASSYVWAGGRNEQFF
-	many	TRBJ2-7	TRBV4-3	TGCGCCAGCAGCCAAGGTCATAGCTACGAGCAGTACTTC	CASSQGHSYEQYF
TRBD1	-	TRBJ1-1	TRBV6-6	TGTGCCAGCAGGAAACAGGGGGCCCTATCGGGTTCATATGAAGCTTTCTTT	CASRKQGALSGSYEAFF
TRBD2	many	TRBJ2-1	TRBV4-3	TGCGCCAGCAGCCAACCCGGACTAGCGGGAGAAGGGCAGTTCTTC	CASSQPGLAGEGQFF
TRBD2	many	TRBJ2-3	TRBV15	TGTGCCACCAGCAGAGATTGGCTAGCGGGACCCACAGATACGCAGTATTTT	CATSRDWLAGPTDTQYF
-	few	TRBJ1-1	TRBV20-1	TGCAGTGCTAACATGAACACTGAAGCTTTCTTT	CSANMNTEAFF
-	many	TRBJ2-3	TRBV5-4	TGTGCCAGCAGCTTGGCGGGAGTCGCAGATACGCAGTATTTT	CASSLAGVADTQYF
TRBD1	many	TRBJ1-2	TRBV9	TGTGCCAGCAGCGCGCCAATGGACAGGCCTGATGTCGATGGCTACACCTTC	CASSAPMDRPDVDGYTF